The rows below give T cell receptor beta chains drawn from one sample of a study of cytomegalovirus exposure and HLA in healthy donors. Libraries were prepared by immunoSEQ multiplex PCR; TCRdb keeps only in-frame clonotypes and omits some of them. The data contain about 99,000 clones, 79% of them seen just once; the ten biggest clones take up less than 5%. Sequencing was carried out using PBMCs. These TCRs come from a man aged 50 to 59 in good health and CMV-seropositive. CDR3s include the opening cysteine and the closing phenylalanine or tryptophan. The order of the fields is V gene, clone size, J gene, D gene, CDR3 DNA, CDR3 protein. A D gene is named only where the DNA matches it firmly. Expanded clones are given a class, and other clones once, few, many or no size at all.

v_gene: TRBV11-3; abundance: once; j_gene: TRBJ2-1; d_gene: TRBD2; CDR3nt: TGTGCCAGCAGCTTCAGCGGGGGTAATGAGCAGTTCTTC; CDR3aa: CASSFSGGNEQFF
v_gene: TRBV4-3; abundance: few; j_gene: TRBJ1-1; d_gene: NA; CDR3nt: TGCGCCAGCAGCCAAGATAGCGGGGGGAACACTGAAGCTTTCTTT; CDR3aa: CASSQDSGGNTEAFF
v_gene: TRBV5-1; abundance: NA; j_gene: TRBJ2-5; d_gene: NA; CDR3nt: TGCGCCAGCAGCTTAAGCGGCCAAGAGACCCAGTACTTC; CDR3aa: CASSLSGQETQYF
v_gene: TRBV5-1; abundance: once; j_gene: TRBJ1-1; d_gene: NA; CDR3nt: TGCGCCAGCAGCGGCCGGGCCGAGGGTACTGAAGCTTTCTTT; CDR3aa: CASSGRAEGTEAFF
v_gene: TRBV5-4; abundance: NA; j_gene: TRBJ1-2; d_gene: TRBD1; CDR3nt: TGTGCCAGCAGCGCGGTGGGGACAGGGGAAGTAGGCTACACCTTC; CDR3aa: CASSAVGTGEVGYTF
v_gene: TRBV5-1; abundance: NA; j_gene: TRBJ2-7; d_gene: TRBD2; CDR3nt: TGCGCCAGCAGCTTGGGACTAGCGGAAACCTACGAGCAGTACTTC; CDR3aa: CASSLGLAETYEQYF
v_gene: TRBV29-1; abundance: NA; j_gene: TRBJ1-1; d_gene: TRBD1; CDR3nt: TGCAGCGTTAAACAGGGGGGAGGGGGCGGGACTGAAGCTTTCTTT; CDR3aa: CSVKQGGGGGTEAFF
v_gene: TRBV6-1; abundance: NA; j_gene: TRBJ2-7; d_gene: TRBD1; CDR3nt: TGTGCCAGCACTTTACCCGGACAGGGAACGGGCGAGCAGTACTTC; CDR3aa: CASTLPGQGTGEQYF
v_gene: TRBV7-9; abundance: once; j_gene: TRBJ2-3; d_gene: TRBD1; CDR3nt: TGTGCCAGCAGCGACTGGACAGGGTTGAAGGCAGATACGCAGTATTTT; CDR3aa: CASSDWTGLKADTQYF
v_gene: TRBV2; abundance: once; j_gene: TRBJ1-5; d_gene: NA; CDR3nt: TGTGCCAGCAGGCAGGGCAGCATTAGCAATCAGCCCCAGCATTTT; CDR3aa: CASRQGSISNQPQHF
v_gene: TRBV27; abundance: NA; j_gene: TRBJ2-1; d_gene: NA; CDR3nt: TGTGCCAACGGGGGGCCGTACAATGAGCAGTTCTTC; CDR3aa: CANGGPYNEQFF
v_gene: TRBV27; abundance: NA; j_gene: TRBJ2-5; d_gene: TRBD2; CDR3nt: TGTGCCAGCCCAAGGACTAGCGGGAGGATCAAGACCCAGTACTTC; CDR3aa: CASPRTSGRIKTQYF
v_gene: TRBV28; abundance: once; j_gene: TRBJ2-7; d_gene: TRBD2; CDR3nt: TGTGCCAGCAGGGGGACTAGCGGGAGTTACGAGCAGTACTTC; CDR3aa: CASRGTSGSYEQYF
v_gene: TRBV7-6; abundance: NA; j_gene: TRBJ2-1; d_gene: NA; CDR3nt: TGTGCCAGCAGCTTTTGGGGGGATGAGCAGTTCTTC; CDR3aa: CASSFWGDEQFF
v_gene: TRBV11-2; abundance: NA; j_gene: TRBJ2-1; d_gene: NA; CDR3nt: TGTGCCAGCAGCTTAGATCGTGGGAGCTACAATGAGCAGTTCTTC; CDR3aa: CASSLDRGSYNEQFF
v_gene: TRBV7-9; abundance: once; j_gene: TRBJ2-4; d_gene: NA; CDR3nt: TGTGCCAGCAGCTTAGTCATTGGAGTCGGCAAAAACATTCAGTACTTC; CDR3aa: CASSLVIGVGKNIQYF
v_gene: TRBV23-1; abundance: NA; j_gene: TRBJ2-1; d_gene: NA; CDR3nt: TGCGCCAGCAGTCATATGGGACAGGGAAAGGGCGGGAGGGCCTACAATGAGCAGTTCTTC; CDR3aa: CASSHMGQGKGGRAYNEQFF
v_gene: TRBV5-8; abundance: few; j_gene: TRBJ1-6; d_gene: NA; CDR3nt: TGTGCCAGCATCGCGGGGGTTTATTCACCCCTCCACTTT; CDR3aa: CASIAGVYSPLHF